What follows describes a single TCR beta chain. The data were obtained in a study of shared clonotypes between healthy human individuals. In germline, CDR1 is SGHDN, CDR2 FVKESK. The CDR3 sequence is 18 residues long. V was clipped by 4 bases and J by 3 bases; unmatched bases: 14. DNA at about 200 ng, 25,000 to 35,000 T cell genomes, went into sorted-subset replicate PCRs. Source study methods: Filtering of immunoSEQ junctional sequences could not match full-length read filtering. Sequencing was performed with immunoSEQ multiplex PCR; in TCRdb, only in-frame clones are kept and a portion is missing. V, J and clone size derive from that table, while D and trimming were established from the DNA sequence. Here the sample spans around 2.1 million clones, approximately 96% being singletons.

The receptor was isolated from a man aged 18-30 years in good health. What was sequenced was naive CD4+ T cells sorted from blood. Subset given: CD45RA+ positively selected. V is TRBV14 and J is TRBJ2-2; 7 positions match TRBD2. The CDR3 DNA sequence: TGTGCCAGCAGCCTTTCCCAAACCGGGACTACCTACACCGGGGAGCTGTTTTTT. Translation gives CASSLSQTGTTYTGELFF.